The 30 T cell receptor beta chains below all came from one sample that was sequenced in a study of Ad26.COV2.S vaccination and SARS-CoV-2 variants. Only in-frame clones appear in the TCRdb table, and some are missing; sequencing was by immunoSEQ multiplex PCR. Of roughly 300,000 clones listed, 86% are singletons. Treatment: roughly 19 received Ad26.COV2.S at low or high dose, single or two shots; roughly 5 received placebo; per-sample allocation not given. Sampling was done on day 63 after the first vaccine or placebo injection. The material sequenced was peripheral blood, taken in a trial of Ad26.COV2.S vaccine versus placebo. The receptors originated from a person between 18 and 65 years old who received the Ad26.COV2.S COVID-19 vaccine or a placebo.

This chain joins TRBV27 and TRBJ2-1; D is possibly TRBD1 (6 bases). V lost 3 bases to trimming and J lost 9 bases, with 9 bases between them. Germline CDR1 and CDR2: MNHEY and SMNVEV (reference sequence). The length of the CDR3 is 12 residues. The CDR3, as DNA: TGTGCCAGCAGTTTGAGGGGGAGTGAGCAGTTCTTC. As protein: CASSLRGSEQFF.

CDR3 residues: CASSLVTPGYEQYF. The CDR3 DNA follows: TGTGCCAGCAGCTTAGTAACCCCCGGATACGAGCAGTACTTC. The chain has TRBV11-2 and TRBJ2-7; D not certain. Germline V gene sequence: CDR1 SGHAT, CDR2 FQNNGV. Deletions cut 1 base from V and 4 bases from J, with 11 bases between. CDR3 length equals 14 residues. Supplemented by reference TRBV11-2 and TRBJ2-7, the full variable domain reads EAGVAQSPRYKIIEKRQSVAFWCNPISGHATLYWYQQILGQGPKLLIQFQNNGVVDDSQLPKDRFSAERLKGVDSTLKIQPAKLEDSAVYLCASSLVTPGYEQYFGPGTRLTVT.

This clone occurred once. CDR3 sequence: CASSFSPIGGYF. Here the CDR3 DNA reads TGTGCCAGCAGTTTCAGCCCTATAGGAGGGTACTTC. V gene TRBV12-3 or TRBV12-4 combines with J gene TRBJ2-7, with D possibly being TRBD2 (5 bases). The length of the CDR3 is 12 residues. Trimming pared 3 bases from V and 12 bases from J, leaving 15 bases between.

This chain links TRBV7-6 with TRBJ2-1; 15 bases are a match to TRBD2. V gave up 5 bases and J gave up 0 bases; unmatched junction bases: 5. The CDR3 is made up of 18 amino acids. The germline gives CDR1 SGHVS, CDR2 FNYEAQ. The CDR3 bases are TGTGCCAGCAGCCTGGGACTAGCGGGAGGTAGCTCCTACAATGAGCAGTTCTTC. The encoded protein is CASSLGLAGGSSYNEQFF.

V usage is TRBV7-2 and J usage is TRBJ2-3; 9 bases agree with TRBD2. The J segment lost 5 bases and the V segment lost 6 bases, leaving 3 bases of the junction unmatched. Germline assignment: CDR1 SGHTA and CDR2 FQGNSA. The CDR3 extends over 13 amino acids. CDR3 sequence reads: CASRVLAGDTQYF. Here the CDR3 DNA reads TGTGCCAGCAGGGTACTAGCGGGAGATACGCAGTATTTT.

This chain uses TRBV28 with TRBJ2-7, with D possibly TRBD2 on 6 matching bases. Germline CDR1 reads MDHEN; CDR2 reads SYDVKM. Trimming cost V 5 bases and J 0 bases, with 14 bases left between them. The CDR3 is 15 residues long. CDR3 sequence (DNA): TGTGCCAGCAGTCTCGCATGGAGGGGCTCCTACGAGCAGTACTTC. It codes for CASSLAWRGSYEQYF.

This chain links TRBV7-9 with TRBJ2-1; D gene uncertain. The CDR3 contains 14 residues. CDR1 and CDR2 from the germline V gene are SEHNR and FQNEAQ (reference sequence). V dropped 4 bases and J dropped 0 bases, with 7 bases sitting between them. The DNA of the CDR3 is TGTGCCAGCAGCTCAAGGGCCTCCTACAATGAGCAGTTCTTC. Its translation is CASSSRASYNEQFF.

This clone was seen more than once but under ten times. The chain recombines TRBV30 with TRBJ2-7, with D hard to call. The V gene's germline CDR1 is GTSNPN and CDR2 SVGIG (reference sequence). This CDR3 spans 12 amino acids. Trimming removed 6 bases at V and 3 bases at J, with 12 bases between. The CDR3 nucleotides are TGTGCCTGTTCGGGTTCAGGCTACGAGCAGTACTTC. It yields the protein CACSGSGYEQYF.

The chain employs TRBV4-2 and TRBJ1-2; D is possibly TRBD1 (5 bases). This CDR3 spans 14 amino acids. In germline, CDR1 is LGHNA, CDR2 YNFKEQ. V was pared by 1 base and J by 8 bases, with 14 bases between. CDR3 residues: CASSQGRGEEGYTF. The CDR3 bases are TGTGCCAGCAGCCAAGGAAGGGGAGAGGAGGGCTACACCTTC.

Ten or more counts support this clone. V gene TRBV6-2 or TRBV6-3 combines with J gene TRBJ2-7, with D possibly being TRBD1 (5 bases). The CDR3 length is 16 residues. Germline CDR1 MNHEY, CDR2 SVGEGT. Trimming stripped 5 bases from V and 7 bases from J, with 24 bases between. The CDR3 DNA is TGTGCCAGCAGTCTCCGACCACAGGAGTCCGTGTTGGAGCAGTACTTC. This translates into CASSLRPQESVLEQYF.

The V call is TRBV14, the J call TRBJ1-1; no definite D call. The CDR3 length is 11 residues. Germline V gene data show CDR1 as SGHDN and CDR2 as FVKESK. V was shortened by 3 bases and J by 8 bases, with 7 bases between the two germline ends. CDR3 sequence: CASSQPPEAFF. The CDR3 DNA reads as TGTGCCAGCAGCCAGCCCCCGGAAGCTTTCTTT.

The V call is TRBV4-1, the J call TRBJ1-4, with a tentative D call TRBD1 (5 bases). CDR3 length: 13 amino acids. Deletions cut 3 bases from V and 7 bases from J, with 9 bases between. Germline assignment: CDR1 MGHRA and CDR2 YSYEKL. CDR3 protein: CASSQGVREKLFF. The DNA of the CDR3 is TGCGCCAGCAGCCAGGGGGTACGTGAAAAACTGTTTTTT.

With regard to this clone: In the same sample, other DNA sequences code for this CDR3. This chain uses TRBV5-1 with TRBJ2-7; the D gene is possibly TRBD2 (5 bases). Germline V CDR1 and CDR2: SGHRS, YFSETQ. This CDR3 region has 13 residues. Trimming left V 2 bases short and J 0 bases short, with 6 bases between. CDR3 coding DNA: TGCGCCAGCAGCTTAGGGAGCTCCTACGAGCAGTACTTC. This gives the protein CASSLGSSYEQYF.

The V call is TRBV10-3, the J call TRBJ1-1; tentative D call: TRBD1 (6 bases). The CDR3 runs to 15 residues. In germline, CDR1 is ENHRY, CDR2 SYGVKD. V was cut by 2 bases and J by 4 bases, with 14 bases left in between. This CDR3 is CAISETKQGFTEAFF. The CDR3 DNA is TGTGCCATCAGTGAGACCAAACAGGGTTTCACTGAAGCTTTCTTT.

This chain links TRBV5-1 with TRBJ2-1; 8 positions match TRBD2. CDR3 length: 13 amino acids. The germline CDR1 and CDR2 sequences are SGHRS and YFSETQ. Trimming removed 2 bases from V and 6 bases from J; junction bases left unmatched: 1. The CDR3 protein is CASSLGTSNEQFF. CDR3 bases: TGCGCCAGCAGCTTAGGGACTAGCAATGAGCAGTTCTTC. The whole variable domain, filled in from reference TRBV5-1 and TRBJ2-1, reads KAGVTQTPRYLIKTRGQQVTLSCSPISGHRSVSWYQQTPGQGLQFLFEYFSETQRNKGNFPGRFSGRQFSNSRSEMNVSTLELGDSALYLCASSLGTSNEQFFGPGTRLTVL.

The CDR3 nucleotides are TGTGCCAGCAGCTTGGGGACTACCGGCAATGAGCAGTTCTTC. Translation gives CASSLGTTGNEQFF. This chain connects TRBV5-4 to TRBJ2-1, with D possibly being TRBD2 (6 bases). Trimming stripped 0 bases from V and 6 bases from J, with 10 bases between. This CDR3 contains 14 residues. Germline V gives CDR1 SGHNT, CDR2 YYREEE (reference sequence).

The V gene is TRBV2, the J gene TRBJ1-5; D gene uncertain. Germline CDR1 and CDR2: SNHLY and FYNNEI. Trimming stripped 6 bases from V and 6 bases from J, with 18 bases between. The CDR3 loop spans 15 amino acids. This CDR3 reads CASSLGPAAVQPQHF. In nucleotides, the CDR3 is TGTGCCAGCAGCCTCGGTCCGGCTGCGGTTCAGCCCCAGCATTTT.

The rearrangement uses TRBV28 and TRBJ2-5; D might be TRBD1 or TRBD2, each matching 5 bases. Germline values: CDR1 MDHEN, CDR2 SYDVKM. The CDR3 has 16 residues. The V and J ends lost 7 bases and 5 bases respectively, with 23 bases between them. CDR3 coding DNA: TGTGCCAGCATTAGGGCAGGCTATGGGACGGGGGAGACCCAGTACTTC. Translated: CASIRAGYGTGETQYF.

V is TRBV28 and J is TRBJ2-1; 12 nucleotides align to TRBD2. This CDR3 has 14 amino acids. J was trimmed by 5 bases and V by 7 bases; bases with no gene match: 3. CDR1 is MDHEN, CDR2 SYDVKM, per germline. The chain's CDR3 is CASKASGRDNEQFF. In DNA form, the CDR3 reads TGTGCCAGCAAAGCTAGCGGGAGGGACAATGAGCAGTTCTTC.

This chain uses TRBV5-1 with TRBJ2-1; 8 bases align to TRBD1. Looked up from germline, CDR1 is SGHRS and CDR2 is YFSETQ. With 4 bases clipped from V and 5 bases from J, the junction kept 5 bases outside the gene matches. CDR3 length: 14 residues. As DNA, the CDR3 is TGCGCCAGCAGCGTCCTACAGGGGGACAATGAGCAGTTCTTC. It encodes CASSVLQGDNEQFF.

The rearrangement uses TRBV27 and TRBJ2-7, with 14 bases lining up with TRBD2. Germline V gene sequence: CDR1 MNHEY, CDR2 SMNVEV (reference sequence). The CDR3 is 15 amino acids. Losses at the gene ends were 5 bases for V and 5 bases for J; bases not matched to a gene: 5. For the CDR3, the DNA is TGTGCCAGCAGTCCCGGACTAGCGGGGGGTAACGAGCAGTACTTC. This gives the protein CASSPGLAGGNEQYF.

V and J are TRBV28 and TRBJ2-3; possibly TRBD1 for D (5 bases). CDR1 MDHEN and CDR2 SYDVKM come from the germline V gene. This CDR3 is 15 amino acids long. Trimming shortened V by 3 bases and J by 1 base, and 11 bases separated the two germline ends. CDR3 in DNA: TGTGCCAGCAGTTTGAAGGGGCGCGGCACAGATACGCAGTATTTT. It specifies CASSLKGRGTDTQYF.

The table lists this clone with a few counts. The J gene is TRBJ1-1, the V gene TRBV10-2; the D is unclear. The germline V and J ends were trimmed by 2 bases and 3 bases, with 13 bases remaining between them. Looked up from germline, CDR1 is WSHSY and CDR2 is SAAADI. The CDR3 extends over 15 amino acids. The CDR3, as DNA: TGCGCCAGCAGTGAGGCGAGGTTTTGGGACACTGAAGCTTTCTTT. Protein sequence: CASSEARFWDTEAFF.

The CDR3 spells CASSPWDRVTDTQYF. CDR3 coding DNA: TGTGCCAGCAGTCCCTGGGACAGGGTTACAGATACGCAGTATTTT. The chain couples TRBV28 to TRBJ2-3; TRBD1 matches 9 bases. Germline loops: CDR1 MDHEN, CDR2 SYDVKM. This CDR3 is built from 15 residues. The V segment lost 5 bases and the J segment 3 bases; nucleotides outside the gene matches: 6.

The table lists this clone with a few counts. This chain joins TRBV13 and TRBJ2-6; D is perhaps TRBD1 (6 bases). CDR1 PRHDT and CDR2 FYEKMQ come from the germline V gene (reference sequence). Trimming took off 0 bases at V and 0 bases at J, with 6 bases between the two ends. The CDR3 length is 16 residues. The CDR3 spells CASSLGDSSGANVLTF. The CDR3 bases are TGTGCCAGCAGCTTAGGGGACAGCTCTGGGGCCAACGTCCTGACTTTC.

The V gene is TRBV24-1, the J gene TRBJ2-5; 9 bases are shared with TRBD1. This CDR3 region has 13 residues. Germline values: CDR1 KGHDR, CDR2 SFDVKD. V dropped 8 bases and J dropped 4; count of bases not matched to a gene: 4. CDR3 protein: CATKATGGETQYF. As DNA, the CDR3 is TGTGCCACCAAGGCGACAGGGGGAGAGACCCAGTACTTC.

This chain uses TRBV11-3 with TRBJ2-3, with 8 bases aligning to TRBD1. This CDR3 comprises 16 residues. The germline V gene has CDR1 SGHNT and CDR2 YENEEA. V lost 5 bases and J lost 0; bases outside the gene matches: 7. The CDR3 reads CASSPSRGPSTDTQYF. CDR3 in DNA: TGTGCCAGCAGCCCCAGCAGGGGGCCTAGCACAGATACGCAGTATTTT.

This chain uses TRBV21-1 with TRBJ2-4. TRBV21-1 is labeled a pseudogene. The CDR3 is 15 amino acids. For the CDR3, the DNA is TGTGCCAGCGGGACCTCTTCGTGTGGCCAAAACATTCAGTACTTC. Its translation is CASGTSSCGQNIQYF.

V and J are TRBV6-5 and TRBJ1-1; D is possibly TRBD1 (6 bases). Germline V gives CDR1 MNHEY, CDR2 SVGAGI. The V and J ends lost 0 bases and 4 bases respectively, with 15 bases between them. The CDR3 covers 16 residues. CDR3 in DNA: TGTGCCAGCAGTTACTCGAGGGGGGGGCCGAGCACTGAAGCTTTCTTT. This translates into CASSYSRGGPSTEAFF.

This chain's CDR3 is CSVGFSARGQETQYF. The CDR3 DNA follows: TGCAGCGTTGGGTTCTCCGCTAGGGGCCAAGAGACCCAGTACTTC. The chain recombines TRBV29-1 with TRBJ2-5, with D perhaps TRBD1 (5 bases). The CDR3 covers 15 residues. The germline V and J ends were trimmed by 4 bases and 1 base, with 16 bases remaining between them. Germline V gives CDR1 SQVTM, CDR2 ANQGSEA. The whole variable domain, filled in from reference TRBV29-1 and TRBJ2-5, reads SAVISQKPSRDICQRGTSLTIQCQVDSQVTMMFWYRQQPGQSLTLIATANQGSEATYESGFVIDKFPISRPNLTFSTLTVSNMSPEDSSIYLCSVGFSARGQETQYFGPGTRLLVL.